This TCR beta chain is drawn from a study of spatial heterogeneity in lung cancer. At the level of the study: More beta-chain than alpha-chain sequences were consistently detected.

TCRdb re-called the 5' RACE reads through MiXCR, storing one row per CDR3 protein. The sample has approximately 92,000 distinct CDR3 sequences; 12% are singletons. Turning to this clonotype: Its antigen is as yet unknown.

Study conclusions and caveats: More often at tumor resection than at routine follow-up, ubiquitous expanded tumor TCRs were detected in the blood.

The germline gives CDR1 SSHAT, CDR2 FNYEAQ (reference sequence). The CDR3 loop spans 9 amino acids. Time point described: sample taken at primary tumor resection. Whole RNA, which was extracted from tumor, nontumor lung tissue or frozen PBMC, was sequenced without any cell sorting. The receptor was isolated from a male donor with early-stage non-small cell lung cancer. The chain employs TRBV7-7 and TRBJ1-1; no reliable D call. Source: PBMCs, taken at surgery. The CDR3: CARETEAFF. CDR3 coding DNA: TGTGCTAGAGAGACTGAAGCTTTCTTT.